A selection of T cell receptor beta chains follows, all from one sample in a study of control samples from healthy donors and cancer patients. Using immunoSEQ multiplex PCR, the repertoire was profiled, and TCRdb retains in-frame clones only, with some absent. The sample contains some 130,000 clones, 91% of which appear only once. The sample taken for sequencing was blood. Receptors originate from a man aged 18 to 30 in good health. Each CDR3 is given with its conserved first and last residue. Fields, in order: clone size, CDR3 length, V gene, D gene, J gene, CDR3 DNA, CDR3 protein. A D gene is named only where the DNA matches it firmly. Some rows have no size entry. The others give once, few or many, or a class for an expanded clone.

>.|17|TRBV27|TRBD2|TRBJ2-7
TGTGCCAGCAGCGCCCTCCCGGGACTAGTAAAGTCCTACGAGCAGTACTTC
CASSALPGLVKSYEQYF
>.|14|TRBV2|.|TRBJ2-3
TGTGCCAGCAGTGTCGACCCTAGCACAGATACGCAGTATTTT
CASSVDPSTDTQYF
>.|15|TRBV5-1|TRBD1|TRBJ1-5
TGCGCCAGCAGCTTTACAGGGGGCGCAAGGCAGCCCCAGCATTTT
CASSFTGGARQPQHF
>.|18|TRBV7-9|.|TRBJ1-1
TGTGCCAGCAGCTTAGTAGGGGCAGGGGAACGCCTGAACACTGAAGCTTTCTTT
CASSLVGAGERLNTEAFF
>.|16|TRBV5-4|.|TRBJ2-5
TGTGCCAGCAGCTACCGACCCGGAGGGAGGCTAGAGACCCAGTACTTC
CASSYRPGGRLETQYF
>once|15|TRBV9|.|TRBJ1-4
TGTGCCAGCAGCGTATTGGGGGGCGGGAATGAAAAACTGTTTTTT
CASSVLGGGNEKLFF
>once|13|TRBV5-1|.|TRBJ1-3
TGCGCCAGCAGCCTGGGCCTCGAAAACACCATATATTTT
CASSLGLENTIYF
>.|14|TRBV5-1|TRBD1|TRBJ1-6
TGCGCCAGCAGACAGACAGGGGACTGGTCACCCCTCCACTTT
CASRQTGDWSPLHF
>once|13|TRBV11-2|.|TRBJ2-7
TGTGCCAGCAGCTCCCTCGGGCCCTACGAGCAGTACTTC
CASSSLGPYEQYF
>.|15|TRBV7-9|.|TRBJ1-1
TGTGCCAGCAGCTTAAGTGCAGGGATGAACACTGAAGCTTTCTTT
CASSLSAGMNTEAFF
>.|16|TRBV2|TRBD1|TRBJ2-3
TGTGCCAGCAGCGTCACAGGGGGTGTCTGGACAGATACGCAGTATTTT
CASSVTGGVWTDTQYF
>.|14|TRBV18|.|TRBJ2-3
TGTGCCAGCCTCCGGGACACCAGCACAGATACGCAGTATTTT
CASLRDTSTDTQYF
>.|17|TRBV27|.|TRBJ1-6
TGTGCCACCAACCCAGTTGGGCAGCCGCTTTATAATTCACCCCTCCACTTT
CATNPVGQPLYNSPLHF
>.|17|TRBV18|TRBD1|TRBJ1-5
TGTGCCAGCTCACCATCTCCGGGACAGGGGTTCGAACAGCCCCAGCATTTT
CASSPSPGQGFEQPQHF
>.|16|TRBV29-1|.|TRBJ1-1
TGCAGCGTGGGTGGGGGCGGGGGGCAGTGGAACACTGAAGCTTTCTTT
CSVGGGGGQWNTEAFF
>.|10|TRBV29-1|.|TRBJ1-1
TGCAGCGTTTTCAGCACTGAAGCTTTCTTT
CSVFSTEAFF
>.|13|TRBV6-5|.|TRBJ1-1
TGTGCCAGCAACTTCGACGGAAACACTGAAGCTTTCTTT
CASNFDGNTEAFF
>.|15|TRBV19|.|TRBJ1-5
TGTGCCAGTAGTATAGAAGGGGCGGGGGGTCAGCCCCAGCATTTT
CASSIEGAGGQPQHF
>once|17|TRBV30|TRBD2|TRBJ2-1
TGTGCCTGGATAAAAGCGGGGGCACCTCTCGAAAACAATGAGCAGTTCTTC
CAWIKAGAPLENNEQFF
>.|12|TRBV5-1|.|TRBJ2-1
TGCGCCAGCAGGGGGTGGAAACAAGGGCAGTTCTTC
CASRGWKQGQFF
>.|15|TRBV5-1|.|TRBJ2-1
TGCGCCAGCAGCTTGGTGGGGGCCGGTCGTGGTGAGCAGTTCTTC
CASSLVGAGRGEQFF
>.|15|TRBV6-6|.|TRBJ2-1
TGTGCCAGCAGTCAACGAGGTCTAGTTGCGAATGAGCAGTTCTTC
CASSQRGLVANEQFF
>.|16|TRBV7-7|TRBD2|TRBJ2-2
TGTGCCAGCAGCTCGAGCGGGGGACAAAACACCGGGGAGCTGTTTTTT
CASSSSGGQNTGELFF
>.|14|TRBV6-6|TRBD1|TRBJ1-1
TGTGCCAGCAGTTACGACAGGGTGTACACTGAAGCTTTCTTT
CASSYDRVYTEAFF
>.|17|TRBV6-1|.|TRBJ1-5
TGTGCCAGCAGTGTGAGTGGCACCAAATATAGCAATCAGCCCCAGCATTTT
CASSVSGTKYSNQPQHF
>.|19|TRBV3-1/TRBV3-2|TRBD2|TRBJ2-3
TGTGCCAGCAGCCAAGGGTCGGGGCTAGCGGGGGACAACACAGATACGCAGTATTTT
CASSQGSGLAGDNTDTQYF
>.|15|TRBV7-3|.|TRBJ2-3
TGTGCCAGCAGCTCGGGCAGGGGGGTTGCGGATACGCAGTATTTT
CASSSGRGVADTQYF
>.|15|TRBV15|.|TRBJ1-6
TGTGCCACCAGCAGAGACACAGGGTCTCGTTCACCCCTCCACTTT
CATSRDTGSRSPLHF
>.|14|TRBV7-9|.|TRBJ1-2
TGTGCCAGCAGTCCTGGGGAGGGGGTGGCTGGCTACACCTTC
CASSPGEGVAGYTF
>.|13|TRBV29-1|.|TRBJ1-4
TGCAGCGTCCAGAAAGAAACTAATGAAAAACTGTTTTTT
CSVQKETNEKLFF
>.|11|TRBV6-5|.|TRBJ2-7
TGTGCCAGCAGTTTTTCGTACGAGCAGTACTTC
CASSFSYEQYF
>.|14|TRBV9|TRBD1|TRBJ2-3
TGTGCCAGCAGCGCGGACAGGGGGCCAGATACGCAGTATTTT
CASSADRGPDTQYF
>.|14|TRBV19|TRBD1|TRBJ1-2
TGTGCCAGTAGAAAACAGGGGGCGAGCTATGGCTACACCTTC
CASRKQGASYGYTF
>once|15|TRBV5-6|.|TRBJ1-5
TGTGCCAGCAGCTTGTGGGGCTATAGCAATCAGCCCCAGCATTTT
CASSLWGYSNQPQHF
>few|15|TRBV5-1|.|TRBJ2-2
TGCGCCAGCAGCTTGGAAGCGGCAGACACCGGGGAGCTGTTTTTT
CASSLEAADTGELFF
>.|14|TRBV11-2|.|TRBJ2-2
TGTGCCAGCAGCTTAGTGGTCGGGGCCGGGGAGCTGTTTTTT
CASSLVVGAGELFF
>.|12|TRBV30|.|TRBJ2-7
TGTGCCTGGAAAGCAGGGACCTACGAGCAGTACTTC
CAWKAGTYEQYF
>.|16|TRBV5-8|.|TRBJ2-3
TGTGCCAGCAGCTTTCTTATCAGGGGTAGCACAGATACGCAGTATTTT
CASSFLIRGSTDTQYF
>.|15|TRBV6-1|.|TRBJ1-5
TGTGCCAGCAGTGACAATGAGGGCGGGAATCAGCCCCAGCATTTT
CASSDNEGGNQPQHF
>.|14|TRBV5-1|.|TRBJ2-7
TGCGCCAGCAGCCAAAACTTTTTCTCCTACGAGCAGTACTTC
CASSQNFFSYEQYF
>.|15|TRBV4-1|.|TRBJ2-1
TGCGCCAGCAGCCAAGGAGTGAGCTCCTACAATGAGCAGTTCTTC
CASSQGVSSYNEQFF
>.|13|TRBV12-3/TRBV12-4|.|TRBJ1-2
TGTGCCAGCAGTAAACAGACCCGGGGAGGCTACACCTTC
CASSKQTRGGYTF
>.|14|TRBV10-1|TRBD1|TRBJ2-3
TGCGCCAGCAGTGCCGGGACAGGGTGGAATACGCAGTATTTT
CASSAGTGWNTQYF
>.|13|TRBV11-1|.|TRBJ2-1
TGTGCCAGCAGTGAAGACAGTTACAATGAGCAGTTCTTC
CASSEDSYNEQFF
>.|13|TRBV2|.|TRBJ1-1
TGTGCCAGCAGTGAATGGGGGAACACTGAAGCTTTCTTT
CASSEWGNTEAFF
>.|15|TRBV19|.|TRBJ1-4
TGTGCCAGTAGTATAGGACAGGAGATTAATGAAAAACTGTTTTTT
CASSIGQEINEKLFF
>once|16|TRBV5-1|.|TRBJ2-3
TGCGCCAGCAGCTTGGACTGGGTGCCGTCCACAGATACGCAGTATTTT
CASSLDWVPSTDTQYF
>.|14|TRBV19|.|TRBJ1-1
TGTGCCAGTAGTATCGTATTGATGAACACTGAAGCTTTCTTT
CASSIVLMNTEAFF
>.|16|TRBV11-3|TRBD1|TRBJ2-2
TGTGCCAGCAGCGACCGGACAGGGTGGGACACCGGGGAGCTGTTTTTT
CASSDRTGWDTGELFF
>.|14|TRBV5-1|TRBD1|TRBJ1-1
TGCGCCAGCAGCTTGGTACAGGGGGACACTGAAGCTTTCTTT
CASSLVQGDTEAFF
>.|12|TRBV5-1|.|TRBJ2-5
TGCGCCAGCAGCGGAAGGGGGGAGGGCTGGTACTTC
CASSGRGEGWYF
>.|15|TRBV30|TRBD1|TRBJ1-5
TGTGCCTGGAGTGACGGGACAGGGTGGGAACAGCCCCAGCATTTT
CAWSDGTGWEQPQHF
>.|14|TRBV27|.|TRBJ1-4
TGTGCCAGCAGTTTGGGAGAGTATAGTGAAAAACTGTTTTTT
CASSLGEYSEKLFF
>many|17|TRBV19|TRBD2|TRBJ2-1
TGTGCCAGTAGTACGGGCGGGGGGGCGGAAAGGGTCAATGAGCAGTTCTTC
CASSTGGGAERVNEQFF
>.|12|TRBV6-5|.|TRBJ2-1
TGTGCCAGCAGTCAATCAGGGAATGAGCAGTTCTTC
CASSQSGNEQFF
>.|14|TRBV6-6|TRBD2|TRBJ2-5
TGTGCCAGCGTTGGGGCGGGGGGACAAGAGACCCAGTACTTC
CASVGAGGQETQYF
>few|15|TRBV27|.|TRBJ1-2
TGTGCCAGCAGTTTATATCCGGTTTCTAACTATGGCTACACCTTC
CASSLYPVSNYGYTF
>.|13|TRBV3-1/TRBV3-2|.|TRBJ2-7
TGTGCCAGCAGCCAAGAATCGGGGAGCGAGCAGTACTTC
CASSQESGSEQYF